This record concerns one TCR beta chain sequence. Its antigen is unidentified. An end of the junction does not agree with germline; a read error may underlie this. The PCR ran on 60 Vbeta and 13 Jbeta primers. Repertoires were generated with immunoSEQ multiplex PCR, while TCRdb's copy carries only in-frame clones and drops some. This table has about 120,000 clones, roughly 69% appearing once. The record originates from a study of cytomegalovirus exposure and HLA in healthy donors. Study-wide results and limits: Apart from CMV serostatus, no immune exposure information was available. Rare sequences made up most TCRs, while some public TCRs were found in many donors. Reportedly, a later analysis found an Asian-associated ancestry cluster had fewer N-insertions than the approximately 600-donor mean.

The CDR3 runs 13 residues. CDR1 and CDR2 from the germline V gene are MNHNS and SASEGT. Unrecorded for this donor was the CMV serostatus. The sequenced sample consisted of PBMCs. The chain carries TRBV6-1 and TRBJ2-7; TRBD1 matches 7 bases. The source of this sequence is a human donor in good health. The CDR3 DNA follows: TGTGCCAGTAAGACAGGGAATGCTGGAGATATATCATTC. This encodes CASKTGNAGDISF.